The 29 T cell receptor beta chains given below trace back to one sample, sequenced in a study of cytomegalovirus exposure and HLA in healthy donors. A multiplex PCR was run with 60 Vbeta primers and 13 Jbeta primers. Using immunoSEQ multiplex PCR, the repertoire was profiled, and TCRdb retains in-frame clones only, with some absent. The table records around 96,000 clones, under 65% of them present only once. Sequencing used PBMCs. All receptors come from a man between 60 and 75 years old in good health and CMV-seronegative.

This clone was counted once. The V call is TRBV2, the J call TRBJ2-7; 10 positions agree with TRBD2. Germline CDR1 and CDR2: SNHLY and FYNNEI. After removal of 7 bases from V and 2 bases from J, the junction contained 5 bases not matched to a gene. This CDR3 comprises 14 residues. The CDR3 region is CASTDTSGAYEQYF. The CDR3 DNA reads TGTGCCAGCACCGACACTAGCGGGGCCTACGAGCAGTACTTC.

This sequence joins TRBV18 and TRBJ1-1; D possibly corresponds to TRBD1 (6 bases). Germline-derived CDR1 and CDR2 are KGHSH and LQKENI. The CDR3 totals 15 residues. Deletions cut 6 bases from V and 5 bases from J, with 19 bases between. For the CDR3, the DNA is TGTGCCAGCTCGGGGTCCGCACAGGGCCAGACTGAAGCTTTCTTT. It encodes CASSGSAQGQTEAFF.

This clone was seen a few times. The chain employs TRBV5-8 and TRBJ1-1; 8 positions agree with TRBD1. The CDR3 spans 14 residues. The V gene's germline CDR1 is SGHTS and CDR2 YDEGEE. Losses at the gene ends were 4 bases for V and 4 bases for J; bases not matched to a gene: 6. The CDR3 sequence is CASSLTGDRTEAFF. Written as DNA, the CDR3 is TGTGCCAGCAGCCTGACAGGGGATCGCACTGAAGCTTTCTTT.

This clone was counted between two and nine times. The rearrangement links TRBV11-3 to TRBJ2-1, with D maybe TRBD2 (6 bases). Germline V gives CDR1 SGHNT, CDR2 YENEEA. Trimming shortened V by 3 bases and J by 8 bases, and 14 bases separated the two germline ends. This CDR3 has 14 amino acids. In nucleotides, the CDR3 is TGTGCCAGCAGCTTTAGCGGAGAACGGGATGAGCAGTTCTTC. This gives the protein CASSFSGERDEQFF.

This rearrangement joins TRBV4-2 to TRBJ2-3; TRBD1 aligns across 7 bases. The CDR3 is made up of 16 amino acids. Looked up from germline, CDR1 is LGHNA and CDR2 is YNFKEQ. The V segment lost 0 bases and the J segment 4 bases; nucleotides outside the gene matches: 7. In nucleotides, the CDR3 is TGTGCCAGCAGCCAAGAGGGGACAGAGAATCCAGATACGCAGTATTTT. Translation: CASSQEGTENPDTQYF.

The chain combines TRBV11-3 with TRBJ1-1; weak D call: TRBD1 (5 bases). The V end lost 3 bases, the J end lost 5 bases, and 13 bases lay between the germline ends. Germline-derived CDR1 and CDR2 are SGHNT and YENEEA. This CDR3 spans 14 amino acids. This CDR3 reads CASSFQGRYTEAFF. The CDR3 coding sequence is TGTGCCAGCAGCTTCCAGGGAAGGTATACTGAAGCTTTCTTT.

This clone turned up a few times. The rearrangement joins TRBV2 to TRBJ2-5; D remains ambiguous. Germline values: CDR1 SNHLY, CDR2 FYNNEI. CDR3 length: 10 amino acids. Trimming cost V 6 bases and J 5 bases, with 4 bases left between them. CDR3: CASSSETQYF. The DNA of the CDR3 is TGTGCCAGCAGCTCCGAGACCCAGTACTTC.

The V and J genes are TRBV30 and TRBJ1-5, with D uncertain. Germline V gene lookup returns CDR1 GTSNPN and CDR2 SVGIG (reference sequence). Between the trimmed V and J ends, which lost 3 bases and 1 base, there was a span of 16 bases. The CDR3 runs 16 residues. This CDR3 reads CAWRRKGGGSNQPQHF. The CDR3 nucleotides read TGTGCCTGGAGACGGAAGGGTGGAGGGAGCAATCAGCCCCAGCATTTT. Full variable domain (rest looked up from reference TRBV30 and TRBJ1-5): SQTIHQWPATLVQPVGSPLSLECTVEGTSNPNLYWYRQAAGRGLQLLFYSVGIGQISSEVPQNLSASRPQDRQFILSSKKLLLSDSGFYLCAWRRKGGGSNQPQHFGDGTRLSIL.

This clone appeared a few times. V gene TRBV6-5 combines with J gene TRBJ1-6; D is undetermined. Germline-derived CDR1 and CDR2 are MNHEY and SVGAGI. CDR3 length equals 13 residues. Deletions cut 7 bases from V and 4 bases from J, with 8 bases between. CDR3 region: CASTGIYNSPLHF. The CDR3 DNA is TGTGCCAGCACGGGAATTTATAATTCACCCCTCCACTTT.

The chain has TRBV13 and TRBJ2-7; 7 bases match TRBD2. CDR1 is PRHDT, CDR2 FYEKMQ, per germline (reference sequence). J gave up 3 bases and V 7 bases, and 3 bases lay outside the gene matches. The CDR3 length is 12 residues. CDR3 sequence reads: CASKGLSYEQYF. CDR3 bases: TGTGCCAGCAAGGGACTAAGCTACGAGCAGTACTTC.

V is TRBV28 and J is TRBJ1-1, with TRBD1 matching 10 bases. Looked up from germline, CDR1 is MDHEN and CDR2 is SYDVKM. The CDR3 runs to 13 residues. The V and J ends lost 8 bases and 4 bases, in that order; junction bases with no gene match: 4. CDR3 bases: TGTGCCAGCGGGACAGGGGCGAGCACTGAAGCTTTCTTT. It codes for CASGTGASTEAFF.

V and J are TRBV18 and TRBJ2-5, with a possible D match to TRBD2 (6 bases). Germline V lookup: CDR1 KGHSH, CDR2 LQKENI. V was shortened by 6 bases and J by 3 bases, with 14 bases between the two germline ends. There are 14 residues in the CDR3. The CDR3 spells CASSRGGEKETQYF. The CDR3 nucleotides read TGTGCCAGCTCGCGAGGAGGGGAAAAAGAGACCCAGTACTTC. The variable domain in full, completed from reference TRBV18 and TRBJ2-5, reads NAGVMQNPRHLVRRRGQEARLRCSPMKGHSHVYWYRQLPEEGLKFMVYLQKENIIDESGMPKERFSAEFPKEGPSILRIQQVVRGDSAAYFCASSRGGEKETQYFGPGTRLLVL.

The J gene is TRBJ1-1, the V gene TRBV5-4, with D unclear. In germline, CDR1 is SGHNT, CDR2 YYREEE (reference sequence). V was shortened by 3 bases and J by 2 bases, with 8 bases between the two germline ends. The CDR3 is 13 residues long. In DNA, the CDR3 is TGTGCCAGCAGCTCTCCTCCTAACACTGAAGCTTTCTTT. Translated: CASSSPPNTEAFF.

This clone was seen a single time. J is TRBJ2-4 and V is TRBV28; unclear D gene. The ends were cut back, 6 bases at V and 1 base at J, with 22 bases in the middle. This CDR3 is 18 amino acids long. CDR1 and CDR2 (germline): MDHEN, SYDVKM. CDR3 sequence: CASSWLPQANMAKNIQYF. The CDR3 DNA follows: TGTGCCAGCAGCTGGTTGCCTCAGGCTAACATGGCCAAAAACATTCAGTACTTC.

CDR3 loop: CASTLRGGSETQYF. CDR3 DNA sequence: TGTGCCAGCACCCTCCGAGGCGGGAGTGAGACCCAGTACTTC. This chain links TRBV28 with TRBJ2-5; 7 positions match TRBD2. V was pared by 7 bases and J by 5 bases, with 10 bases of the junction left unmatched. CDR3 length: 14 amino acids. Germline-derived CDR1 and CDR2 are MDHEN and SYDVKM.

The sample holds one count of this clone. This chain links TRBV6-5 with TRBJ1-2, with D perhaps matching TRBD1 (5 bases). Germline CDR1 reads MNHEY; CDR2 reads SVGAGI. Trimming removed 6 bases from V and 3 bases from J, with 11 bases in between. This CDR3 comprises 13 residues. As DNA, the CDR3 is TGTGCCAGCAGCCTGACAGCAGACTATGGCTACACCTTC. This codes for CASSLTADYGYTF.

The chain couples TRBV9 to TRBJ1-5; D perhaps matches TRBD1 (5 bases). The CDR3 totals 14 residues. V was shortened by 4 bases and J by 2 bases, with 10 bases between the two germline ends. Germline CDR1 is SGDLS and CDR2 is YYNGEE. This chain's CDR3 is CASSRGGGNQPQHF. CDR3 sequence (DNA): TGTGCCAGCAGCAGGGGCGGGGGCAATCAGCCCCAGCATTTT.

The chain carries TRBV13 and TRBJ2-7; 8 bases match TRBD2. V shed 6 bases and J 2 bases; nucleotides not matched to a gene: 6. The CDR3 is 14 residues long. In germline, CDR1 is PRHDT, CDR2 FYEKMQ (reference sequence). CDR3 DNA: TGTGCCAGCAGACAAACTAGCGGCGCCTACGAGCAGTACTTC. Residues: CASRQTSGAYEQYF.

The rearrangement joins TRBV7-2 to TRBJ1-5; D is unresolved. Germline assignment: CDR1 SGHTA and CDR2 FQGNSA. This CDR3 spans 16 amino acids. V lost 1 base to trimming and J lost 0 bases, with 10 bases between them. The CDR3 bases are TGTGCCAGCAGCTTAGTTTCGCAGTCTAGCAATCAGCCCCAGCATTTT. Amino acids: CASSLVSQSSNQPQHF.

Relative to its sample, this clone is medium-sized. This chain connects TRBV19 to TRBJ1-6; D unclear. Germline V lookup: CDR1 LNHDA, CDR2 SQIVND (reference sequence). With 6 bases removed from V and 4 bases from J, the gap between germline ends came to 10 bases. The CDR3 has 14 amino acids. The DNA of the CDR3 is TGTGCCAGTAGGTCACAGCTTTATAATTCACCCCTCCACTTT. It yields the protein CASRSQLYNSPLHF.

The chain is built from TRBV5-4 and TRBJ2-3; no clear D. Germline CDR1 and CDR2: SGHNT and YYREEE (reference sequence). The length of the CDR3 is 14 residues. The V end was cut by 7 bases, the J end by 1 base, with 13 bases between. The CDR3, as DNA: TGTGCCAGCGCGGCTGGCCTTGGCACAGATACGCAGTATTTT. It yields the protein CASAAGLGTDTQYF.

In this sample, this clone turned up once. V is TRBV2 and J is TRBJ2-2; possible D gene TRBD2, 5 bases. The CDR3 covers 14 residues. Germline lookup yields CDR1 SNHLY and CDR2 FYNNEI. Trimming stripped 0 bases from V and 6 bases from J, with 8 bases between. CDR3 DNA sequence: TGTGCCAGCAGTGAAGCGAGGGTCTCCGGGGAGCTGTTTTTT. The encoded protein is CASSEARVSGELFF.

V is TRBV5-1 and J is TRBJ2-3, with D possibly TRBD1 on 5 matching bases. This CDR3 comprises 16 residues. Trimming removed 2 bases at V and 2 bases at J, with 15 bases between. The V gene's germline CDR1 is SGHRS and CDR2 YFSETQ. CDR3 in amino acids: CASSFSDSPFTDTQYF. The CDR3 bases are TGCGCCAGCAGCTTTTCTGACAGCCCCTTCACAGATACGCAGTATTTT.

This sequence joins TRBV4-1 and TRBJ2-1, with D possibly TRBD2 on 5 matching bases. Trimming removed 3 bases at V and 0 bases at J, with 15 bases between. From germline, CDR1 is MGHRA and CDR2 YSYEKL. This CDR3 comprises 17 residues. The CDR3 spells CASSQAPGESSYNEQFF. The CDR3 bases are TGCGCCAGCAGCCAGGCTCCTGGGGAGAGCTCCTACAATGAGCAGTTCTTC.

The genes are TRBV2 and TRBJ1-5; perhaps TRBD1 as D (6 bases). The germline V and J ends were trimmed by 4 bases and 5 bases, with 12 bases remaining between them. The CDR3 contains 14 residues. The germline gives CDR1 SNHLY, CDR2 FYNNEI. The CDR3 region is CASSAQGGDQPQHF. For the CDR3, the DNA is TGTGCCAGCAGTGCACAGGGAGGGGATCAGCCCCAGCATTTT.

This clone occurred once. The chain recombines TRBV7-7 with TRBJ2-1; maybe TRBD1 (7 bases). With 1 base removed from V and 3 bases from J, the gap between germline ends came to 13 bases. Per the germline V gene, CDR1 is SSHAT and CDR2 is FNYEAQ (reference sequence). The CDR3 consists of 16 residues. The CDR3: CASSLGGGGDYNEQFF. The CDR3 bases are TGTGCCAGCAGCTTAGGTGGAGGGGGCGACTACAATGAGCAGTTCTTC.

V usage is TRBV9 and J usage is TRBJ2-1; D is possibly TRBD1 (5 bases). The CDR3 length is 16 residues. Trimming shortened V by 5 bases and J by 2 bases, and 17 bases separated the two germline ends. The germline gives CDR1 SGDLS, CDR2 YYNGEE. CDR3 sequence reads: CASSPRQFPPYNEQFF. Written as DNA, the CDR3 is TGTGCCAGCAGTCCTAGACAGTTCCCCCCCTACAATGAGCAGTTCTTC.

This clone was detected only a few times. The chain has TRBV5-6 and TRBJ1-5; the D is unclear. This CDR3 contains 14 residues. The V end lost 1 base, the J end lost 4 bases, and 9 bases lay between the germline ends. In germline, CDR1 is SGHDT, CDR2 YYEEEE. CDR3 loop: CASSLQASNQPQHF. In nucleotides, the CDR3 is TGTGCCAGCAGCTTGCAGGCCTCAAATCAGCCCCAGCATTTT.

As regards this clone: Different DNA sequences within this sample yield the same CDR3. The rearrangement links TRBV6-1 to TRBJ2-3; 8 nucleotides match TRBD2. Germline CDR1 reads MNHNS; CDR2 reads SASEGT. Germline trimming cut 2 bases from V and 0 bases from J; bases unmatched to any gene: 4. The CDR3 consists of 16 residues. The CDR3 protein is CASSESRGGSTDTQYF. The CDR3 DNA reads TGTGCCAGCAGTGAATCTCGCGGGGGGAGCACAGATACGCAGTATTTT.